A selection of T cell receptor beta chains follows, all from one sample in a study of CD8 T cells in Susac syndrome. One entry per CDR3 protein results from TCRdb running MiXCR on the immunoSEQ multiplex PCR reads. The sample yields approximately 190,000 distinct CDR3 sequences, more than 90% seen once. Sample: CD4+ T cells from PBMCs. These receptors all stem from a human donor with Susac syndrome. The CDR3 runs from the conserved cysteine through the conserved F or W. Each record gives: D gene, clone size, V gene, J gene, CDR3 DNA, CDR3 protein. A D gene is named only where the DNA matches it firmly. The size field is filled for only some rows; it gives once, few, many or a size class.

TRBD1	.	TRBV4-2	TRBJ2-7	TGTGCCAGCAGCCAAGACGGGGGACAGGCCTACGAGCAGTACTTC	CASSQDGGQAYEQYF
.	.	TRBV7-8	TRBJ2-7	TGTGCCAGCAGCTTGGGAACTGCTGCCGAGCAGTACTTC	CASSLGTAAEQYF
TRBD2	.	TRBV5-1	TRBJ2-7	TGCGCCAGCAGCGCGTCGGGGAGGGATACCTACGAGCAGTACTTC	CASSASGRDTYEQYF
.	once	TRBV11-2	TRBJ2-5	TGTGCCAGCAGCTTGAGGACAGTGATCCAAGAGACCCAGTACTTC	CASSLRTVIQETQYF
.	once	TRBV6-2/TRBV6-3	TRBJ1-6	TGTGCCAGCAAACAGGCGAGCTCCTATAATTCACCCCTCCACTTT	CASKQASSYNSPLHF
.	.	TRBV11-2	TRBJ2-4	TGTGCCAGCAGCTTAGCACACGTCAAAAACATTCAGTACTTC	CASSLAHVKNIQYF
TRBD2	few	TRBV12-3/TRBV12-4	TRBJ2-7	TGTGCCAGCAGTTTTCTGGTACGGGGGGGCCACGAGCAGTACTTC	CASSFLVRGGHEQYF
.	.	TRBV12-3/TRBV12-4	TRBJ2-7	TGTGCCAGCAGTCGAGAACAGGCCTACGAGCAGTACTTC	CASSREQAYEQYF
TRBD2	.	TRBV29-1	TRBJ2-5	TGCAGCGTACCCTCTAGCGGGGGATGGGAGACCCAGTACTTC	CSVPSSGGWETQYF
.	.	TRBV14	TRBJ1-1	TGTGCCAGCAGCCAAGGGGTCAACACTGAAGCTTTCTTT	CASSQGVNTEAFF
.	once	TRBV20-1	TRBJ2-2	TGCAGTGCTAGAGCGGACACCGGGGAGCTGTTTTTT	CSARADTGELFF
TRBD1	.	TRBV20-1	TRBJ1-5	TGCAGTGCTAGCCCCCGGACAGGGGGTGGTCAGCCCCAGCATTTT	CSASPRTGGGQPQHF
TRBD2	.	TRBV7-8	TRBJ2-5	TGTGCCAGCAGCTTAGCCTCGGGAGGAAAGACCCAGTACTTC	CASSLASGGKTQYF
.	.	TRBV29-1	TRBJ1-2	TGCAGCGCGAGTCGAGAGTATGGCTACACCTTC	CSASREYGYTF
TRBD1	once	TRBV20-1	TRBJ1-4	TGCAGTGGGCGACAGGGCGGACGACGGACAACTAATGAAAAACTGTTTTTT	CSGRQGGRRTTNEKLFF
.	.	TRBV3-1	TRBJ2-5	TGTGCCAGCAGCCAAGATCCCCTGGTAGGGACCCAGTACTTC	CASSQDPLVGTQYF
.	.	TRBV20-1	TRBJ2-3	TGCAGTGCAAGCACAGGGGAGGGCACAGATACGCAGTATTTT	CSASTGEGTDTQYF
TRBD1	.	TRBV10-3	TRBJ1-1	TGTGCCATCAGGGGGACAGGGGCCTCCACTAGCACTGAAGCTTTCTTT	CAIRGTGASTSTEAFF
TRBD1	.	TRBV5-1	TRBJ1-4	TGCGCCAGCAGCTTCAACGCAGGGGGACTGGAAAAACTGTTTTTT	CASSFNAGGLEKLFF
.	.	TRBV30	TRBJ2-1	TGTGCCTGGACCCCCCCGGCCCTTCCTGGCAATGAGCAGTTCTTC	CAWTPPALPGNEQFF
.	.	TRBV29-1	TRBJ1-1	TGCAGCGTTGATAGCCGGGGGGTCGGCGCTTTCTTT	CSVDSRGVGAFF
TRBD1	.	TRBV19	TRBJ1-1	TGTGCCAGTAGTACGTTGCAGGGGGGGAACACTGAAGCTTTCTTT	CASSTLQGGNTEAFF
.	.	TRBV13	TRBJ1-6	TGTGCCAGCAGCTTCAGATCAAGCTCCTATAATTCACCCCTCCACTTT	CASSFRSSSYNSPLHF
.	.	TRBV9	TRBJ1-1	TGTGCCAGCAGGCTCTCAGGGTCCACTGAAGCTTTCTTT	CASRLSGSTEAFF
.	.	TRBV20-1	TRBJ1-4	TGCAGTGCGTACAGGGCAACTAATGAAAAACTGTTTTTT	CSAYRATNEKLFF
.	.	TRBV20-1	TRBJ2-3	TGCAGTGCTAGATCGCTGCAGGGGTCAGATACGCAGTATTTT	CSARSLQGSDTQYF
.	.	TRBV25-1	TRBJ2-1	TGTGCCAGCACCTCCACCGGGGTTTGGCCGGGTGAGCAGTTCTTC	CASTSTGVWPGEQFF
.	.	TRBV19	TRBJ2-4	TGTGCCAGTAGCCCAGGGCGGGGACTTAGGGACATTCAGTACTTC	CASSPGRGLRDIQYF
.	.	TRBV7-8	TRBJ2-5	TGTGCCAGCAGCCGCCAATTTACGACACACAACGAACAAGAGACCCAGTACTTC	CASSRQFTTHNEQETQYF
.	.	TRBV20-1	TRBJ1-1	TGCAGTGCTAGAGAAAACATCGGGAGCACTGAAGCTTTCTTT	CSARENIGSTEAFF